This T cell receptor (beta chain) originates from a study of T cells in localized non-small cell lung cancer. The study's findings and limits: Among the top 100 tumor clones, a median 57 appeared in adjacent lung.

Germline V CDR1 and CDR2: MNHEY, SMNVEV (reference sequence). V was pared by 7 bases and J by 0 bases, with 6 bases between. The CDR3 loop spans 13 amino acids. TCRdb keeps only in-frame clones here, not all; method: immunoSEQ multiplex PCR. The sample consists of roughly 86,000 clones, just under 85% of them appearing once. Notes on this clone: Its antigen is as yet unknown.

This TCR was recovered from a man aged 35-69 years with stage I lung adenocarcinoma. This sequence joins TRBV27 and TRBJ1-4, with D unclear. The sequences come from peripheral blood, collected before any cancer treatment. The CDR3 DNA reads TGTGCCAGCAAACGTGCAACTAATGAAAAACTGTTTTTT. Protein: CASKRATNEKLFF.